Sequencing of this T cell receptor (beta chain) was carried out in a study of blood T cell repertoires in COVID-19 (TCRdb year 2020). About the study as a whole: Collaborator samples came from the United States, Italy and Spain and covered acute and convalescent phases of COVID-19. Nearly every sample came with metadata listing a de-identified subject ID, COVID-19 status, age in years and sex. Samples came from the ongoing ImmuneRACE study (first 160 participants) plus 1,254 subjects from 6 global collaborators. The repertoires were released in a freely available public database meant as a resource for research on the immune response to SARS-CoV-2. Where available, HLA class I and class II types were obtained from metadata supplied by the sample provider rather than from assay-based typing. Deeply sampled blood TCRbeta repertoires from subjects exposed to, actively infected with, or recovered from COVID-19 were included in the dataset. The material from the prospective study consisted of cDNA or gDNA derived from T cells, B-cell-depleted T cells, or PBMCs.

Collaborating institutions collected whole blood in K2EDTA tubes following their own protocols. For TCRbeta analysis, collaborator samples were shipped as frozen whole blood, as isolated PBMCs, or as DNA extracted from either sample type. TCRbeta CDR3 regions were amplified from genomic DNA by means of the immunoSEQ Assay, a bias-controlled multiplex PCR. From the authors' description of their analysis: The number of nucleated cells in each sample was estimated by amplification of reference gene primers within the assay. Sequence reads were collapsed and filtered to measure the absolute abundance of every unique TCRbeta CDR3 rearrangement. For each sample, productive Simpson clonality was calculated by taking the square root of Simpson's diversity index across productive rearrangements. As stored in TCRdb, this immuneACCESS dataset retains in-frame rearrangements with V and J assigned. A fraction of the clones does not appear; measured against another copy, unresolved V genes explain less than half of the discrepancy, and the remainder lacks a known reason. V and J calls and clone size are copied from that table; D and trimming were computed from the DNA. This sample lists some 100,000 clones; 65% to 80% were detected once. The top ten clonotypes cover 5% to 8% of the sample.

V sheds 4 bases and J sheds 2 bases, leaving 12 bases between their ends. Taken from the germline V gene (reference sequence), the CDR1 and CDR2 loops are LNHDA and SQIVND. Including cysteine and phenylalanine, the CDR3 has 14 amino acids. The DNA shown is the 42-base CDR3, in frame from base 1. In its sample, this clone was seen a few times. Its recognized antigen is unknown. No much larger clone is present one base from it, and per-base qualities are unavailable. What the work shows at the level of the full study, not this receptor alone: How much clinical and demographic metadata was included differed by source and by participant, and the metadata was provided uncurated.

The sample comprised peripheral blood. The chain is encoded by TRBV19 joined to TRBJ2-7; perhaps TRBD1 is the D gene, with 5 bases matching. This clonotype was obtained from a man aged 70-80 years with acute or convalescent COVID-19. The CDR3 reads CASSTLGQPYEQYF. The sequenced DNA: TGTGCCAGTAGTACATTGGGGCAGCCCTACGAGCAGTACTTC. Full variable domain (CDR3 extended with the reference TRBV19 and TRBJ2-7 proteins): DGGITQSPKYLFRKEGQNVTLSCEQNLNHDAMYWYRQDPGQGLRLIYYSQIVNDFQKGDIAEGYSVSREKKESFPLTVTSAQKNPTAFYLCASSTLGQPYEQYFGPGTRLTVT.